Sequencing of this T cell receptor beta chain was carried out in a study of human T cells and chemical hapten exposure. Study information: The use of 2% DPC on around 2 cm by around 2 cm of upper inner arm skin constituted sensitization. Study results and caveats: TCRs at a frequency above 1 in 1000 stayed unchanged with DPC sensitization.

The time point was: pre-sensitization, week 0. Treatment reported: therapeutic diphenylcyclopropenone sensitization with weekly scalp DPC. Blood sampling preceded each patch test application. Each cDNA molecule in the library carried unique molecular identifiers. TCRdb re-derived calls from the RACE reads in MiXCR, one entry per CDR3 protein. The data hold some 98,000 distinct CDR3 sequences, with 11% observed a single time. At least ten counts were recorded for this clonotype. As yet, its antigen is unknown. The sequencing here drew on whole blood, taken in connection with sensitization to the hapten diphenylcyclopropenone (DPC). This sequence was found in a woman aged 60-75 years with alopecia areata. Some clones in this sample may be carry-over from other donors' samples.

The CDR3: CASGDSNTGELFF. The CDR3, as DNA: TGTGCCAGCGGGGACAGCAACACCGGGGAGCTGTTTTTT. This chain joins TRBV7-9 and TRBJ2-2, with 7 positions matching TRBD1. The CDR3 loop spans 13 amino acids. V lost 8 bases and J lost 2; bases outside the gene matches: 2. CDR1 is SEHNR, CDR2 FQNEAQ, per germline (reference sequence).